The T cell receptor (beta chain) under discussion was sequenced for a study of CD8+ T cells in alopecia areata. Study results and limitations: Possibly because of HLA-related factors, TCR sharing was less clear across patients than in mice. Lesional scalp displayed greater clonality than normal scalp, most notably in alopecia totalis/universalis. Scalp samples also contribute reads from the resident alphabeta T cells found in normal skin.

The authors sorted CD4+ and CD8+ T cells from PBMCs. Germline lookup yields CDR1 GTSNPN and CDR2 SVGIG (reference sequence). V shed 1 base and J 5 bases; nucleotides not matched to a gene: 6. CDR3 size: 14 residues. TCR sequencing used cDNA made by reverse transcription of extracted RNA. Some clones are missing from TCRdb's copy, which holds only in-frame ones; the method was immunoSEQ multiplex PCR. The sample lists 200,000 to 250,000 clones; 56% were seen once. This clone is a singleton in its sample. No antigen is known for it. This TCR derives from a human donor in good health. J is TRBJ2-5 and V is TRBV30; 8 bases map to TRBD2. Input material: CD8+ T cells sorted from blood. The CDR3 sequence: CAWSAERGFETQYF. The CDR3 DNA is TGTGCCTGGAGTGCCGAGCGGGGGTTTGAGACCCAGTACTTC. Drawing the rest from reference TRBV30 and TRBJ2-5, the complete variable domain is SQTIHQWPATLVQPVGSPLSLECTVEGTSNPNLYWYRQAAGRGLQLLFYSVGIGQISSEVPQNLSASRPQDRQFILSSKKLLLSDSGFYLCAWSAERGFETQYFGPGTRLLVL.